This is a list of T cell receptor beta chains from one sample in a study of blood T cell repertoires in COVID-19. Only in-frame clones appear in the TCRdb table, and some are missing; sequencing was by immunoSEQ multiplex PCR. The table includes about 190,000 clones, 70% to 85% detected once. The source material was peripheral blood. These TCRs come from a woman aged 45-65 years with acute or convalescent COVID-19. Both conserved end residues are part of each CDR3. Fields, in order: V gene, D gene, J gene, CDR3 protein. The D gene is left open where the match is weak.

TRBV6-5	TRBD1	TRBJ1-2	CASSYAGQGAGYGYTF
TRBV19	.	TRBJ2-3	CASSIGDSTTDTQYF
TRBV12-5	TRBD2	TRBJ2-5	CASGRTSTETQYF
TRBV5-4	.	TRBJ2-3	CASTGGQRTDTQYF
TRBV29-1	TRBD1	TRBJ2-2	CSVATGGVATGELFF
TRBV30	.	TRBJ1-2	CAWSVAQLLWLQTF
TRBV19	.	TRBJ1-1	CASSSLNGGAGAFF
TRBV6-1	TRBD1	TRBJ2-7	CASSVGGQFYSYEQYF
TRBV7-2	.	TRBJ2-7	CASSLARQTLYEQYF
TRBV3-1/TRBV3-2	TRBD1	TRBJ2-2	CASSPNRGVNTGELFF
TRBV19	.	TRBJ1-6	CASSIQQANSPLHF
TRBV7-2	TRBD2	TRBJ2-7	CASTASGGSSYEQYF
TRBV2	.	TRBJ2-6	CASTSSGANVLTF
TRBV9	TRBD2	TRBJ2-3	CASSGGTSGRFDTQYF
TRBV7-8	TRBD1	TRBJ1-6	CASSLGQGASSPLHF
TRBV10-3	.	TRBJ1-5	CAISGGGGQQPQHF
TRBV3-1/TRBV3-2	TRBD1	TRBJ1-1	CASSPGQGRVGTEAFF
TRBV18	.	TRBJ2-3	CASSPIVQNTDTQYF
TRBV24-1	TRBD2	TRBJ2-5	CATSDLPGGRSQETQYF
TRBV5-6	.	TRBJ2-3	CASSTRSTGTDTQYF
TRBV27	.	TRBJ2-7	CASSLVNSRTYEQYF
TRBV28	.	TRBJ2-7	CASSPQGSTSYEQYF
TRBV5-1	.	TRBJ2-3	CASSLELATDTQYF
TRBV5-1	TRBD1	TRBJ1-4	CASSPTRGTVNEKLFF
TRBV6-6	.	TRBJ1-3	CASTVLSGNTIYF
TRBV13	TRBD1	TRBJ1-1	CASSSGPPGGHGTEAFF
TRBV4-2	TRBD1	TRBJ1-1	CASSQEEGAPTEAFF
TRBV9	TRBD1	TRBJ1-1	CASSGPRGRVTEAFF
TRBV4-1	.	TRBJ2-7	CASSQEREGGYEQYF
TRBV28	TRBD1	TRBJ1-5	CASSFVAGGLYQPQHF
TRBV9	.	TRBJ1-5	CASSVLPANQPQHF
TRBV30	.	TRBJ1-5	CAWSADRTQPQHF
TRBV25-1	TRBD2	TRBJ2-3	CASSPGLAGGTYTDTQYF
TRBV18	TRBD2	TRBJ2-1	CASSPPLAGKDEQFF
TRBV6-5	TRBD2	TRBJ2-3	CASSYSTSGGTDTQYF
TRBV20-1	.	TRBJ1-2	CSASRQTGAYGYTF
TRBV5-4	TRBD1	TRBJ1-1	CASSPRDSNTEAFF
TRBV7-8	TRBD1	TRBJ2-1	CASSYGQGDNEQFF
TRBV5-1	.	TRBJ1-2	CASSLWSANYGYTF
TRBV19	TRBD2	TRBJ2-1	CASSPTSGSYNEQFF
TRBV5-4	TRBD1	TRBJ2-2	CASSSGGSGELFF
TRBV2	TRBD1	TRBJ1-5	CASSRQGADQPQHF
TRBV19	TRBD1	TRBJ2-7	CASSALGTGYYEQYF
TRBV7-6	.	TRBJ2-7	CASSLFIDNYEQYF
TRBV2	TRBD2	TRBJ2-7	CASRRTSGTYEQYF
TRBV11-3	.	TRBJ2-2	CASSTNRDDGELFF
TRBV6-5	.	TRBJ1-5	CASRPLTGENQPQHF
TRBV24-1	TRBD1	TRBJ2-3	CATSEVKGQGSTDTQYF
TRBV7-8	TRBD2	TRBJ2-1	CASSLRQTASGVGEQFF
TRBV5-1	.	TRBJ1-2	CASTPTLDYGYTF
TRBV9	TRBD2	TRBJ2-6	CASSATFGGSSGANVLTF
TRBV28	TRBD2	TRBJ2-5	CASGDYPGQETQYF
TRBV6-2/TRBV6-3	TRBD2	TRBJ2-7	CASSYNGQREGRGSYEQYF
TRBV12-3/TRBV12-4	.	TRBJ2-2	CASSLRDGELFF
TRBV5-1	.	TRBJ2-7	CASSLGRGSGSYEQYF